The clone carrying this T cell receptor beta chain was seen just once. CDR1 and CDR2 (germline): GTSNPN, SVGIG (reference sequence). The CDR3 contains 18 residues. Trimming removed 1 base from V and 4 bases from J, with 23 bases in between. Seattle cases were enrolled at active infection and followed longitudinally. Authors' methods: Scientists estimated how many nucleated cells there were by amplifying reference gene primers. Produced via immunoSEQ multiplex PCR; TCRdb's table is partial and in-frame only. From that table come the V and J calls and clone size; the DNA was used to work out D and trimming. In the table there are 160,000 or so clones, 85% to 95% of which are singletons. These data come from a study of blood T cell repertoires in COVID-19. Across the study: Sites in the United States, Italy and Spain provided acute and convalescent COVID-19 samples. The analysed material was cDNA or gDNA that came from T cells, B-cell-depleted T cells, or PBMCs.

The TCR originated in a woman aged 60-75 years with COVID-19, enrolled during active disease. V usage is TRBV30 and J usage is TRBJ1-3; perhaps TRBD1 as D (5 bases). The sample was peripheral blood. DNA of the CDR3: TGTGCCTGGAGTGAGTACAGGTCTACGGGTTCTGGAGGAAACACCATATATTTT. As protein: CAWSEYRSTGSGGNTIYF.